This TCR beta chain comes out of a study of cytomegalovirus exposure and HLA in healthy donors. With 60 Vbeta and 13 Jbeta primers, the PCR was carried out. TCRdb's table, derived via immunoSEQ multiplex PCR, lists solely in-frame clones and lacks some. This sample contains around 53,000 clones. Whole-study findings and limits: Later, an analysis showed that TCR beta chains associated with HLA were more clonally expanded than others that were equally common. As was reported, the classifier diagnosed cytomegalovirus status with high specificity and sensitivity. One variant, a missense change in DCLRE1C, was linked in a later analysis to TCR beta V- and J-gene trimming.

For this clone: The antigen is not known.

The sample was PBMCs. This TCR derives from a male donor in good health and CMV-seropositive.

The DNA for the CDR3 is TGCGCCAGCAGCTTGGCCGAGGGGGGGCGGCGCACAGATACGCAGTATTTT. Translation gives CASSLAEGGRRTDTQYF. The J gene is TRBJ2-3, the V gene TRBV5-1, with D possibly being TRBD2 (7 bases). V was clipped by 0 bases and J by 1 base, with 15 bases between them. CDR1 is SGHRS and CDR2 is YFSETQ in the germline V gene. The CDR3 has 17 amino acids.